This entry lists 26 T cell receptor beta chains sequenced from one sample in a study of T cell repertoires in cytomegalovirus infection (dated by TCRdb to about 2019). Reading the label with the study, this specimen's treatment or condition is: in vitro stimulation with specific CMV peptide epitopes to enrich CMV-specific T cells. Their antigens are not known. TCRdb names Illumina HiSeq 1500 as the instrument used. TCRdb reprocessing: public reads trimmed at Q25 with fastp, clones called with MiXCR, in-frame beta chains kept. For every CDR3 protein sequence, its rows merge into one entry that carries the most common genes and DNA. This sample comprises 830,000 or so distinct CDR3 sequences, approximately 29% of them detected only once. Roughly 12% of the sample is taken by the ten largest. The material was cultured CD8+ T cells from PBMCs, obtained from culture after CMV antigen stimulation. The receptors stem from a human donor in good health (CMV status not recorded). Some clones in this sample may be carry-over from other donors' samples.

This rearrangement joins TRBV28 to TRBJ1-1, with D unresolved. CDR1 is MDHEN and CDR2 is SYDVKM in the germline V gene. CDR3 length: 11 amino acids. Trimming stripped 6 bases from V and 7 bases from J, with 9 bases between. The CDR3 nucleotides are TGTGCCAGCAGGGAGAGGTTTGAAGCTTTCTTT. This translates into CASRERFEAFF.

In the case of this clonotype: A much larger clonotype is one base distant, so this may be a read error. CDR3 protein: CANSSIYGATAYEQYF. The CDR3 coding sequence is TGTGCCAACAGCTCCATTTATGGGGCGACCGCCTACGAGCAGTACTTC. The V call is TRBV7-6, the J call TRBJ2-7, with D possibly TRBD1 on 5 matching bases. The CDR3 has 16 residues. The germline gives CDR1 SGHVS, CDR2 FNYEAQ.

The chain has TRBV15 and TRBJ2-1; D unclear. V dropped 3 bases and J dropped 6 bases, with 9 bases sitting between them. This CDR3 contains 13 residues. Germline-derived CDR1 and CDR2 are LNHNV and YYDKDF (reference sequence). The CDR3 reads CATSSLLGNEQFF. The CDR3, as DNA: TGTGCCACCAGCAGCCTTCTTGGCAATGAGCAGTTCTTC.

V gene TRBV6-2 or TRBV6-3 combines with J gene TRBJ1-5; D possibly corresponds to TRBD1 (5 bases). Germline CDR1 is MNHEY and CDR2 is SVGEGT. V was clipped by 2 bases and J by 0 bases, with 8 bases between them. The CDR3 is 15 amino acids. CDR3 DNA: TGTGCCAGCAGTTACAAGACAGTTAGCAATCAGCCCCAGCATTTT. Translated, it gives CASSYKTVSNQPQHF.

The chain combines TRBV12-3 or TRBV12-4 with TRBJ2-3; possible D gene TRBD1, 6 bases. V shed 5 bases and J shed 1 base, with 10 bases lying between them. This CDR3 spans 14 amino acids. CDR3 DNA: TGTGCCAGCAGTCCAGGGGTTCGCACAGATACGCAGTATTTT. This gives the protein CASSPGVRTDTQYF.

This clonotype was picked up many times. The chain uses TRBV7-2 and TRBJ1-1; D remains ambiguous. Germline V gives CDR1 SGHTA, CDR2 FQGNSA. The CDR3 has 16 amino acids. V lost 2 bases to trimming and J lost 0 bases, with 13 bases between them. This chain's CDR3 is CASSLMDAALNTEAFF. In DNA, the CDR3 is TGTGCCAGCAGCTTAATGGATGCGGCCCTGAACACTGAAGCTTTCTTT.

The table lists this clonotype with a count of one. The chain carries TRBV19 and TRBJ2-1, with 7 bases that match TRBD1. The length of the CDR3 is 11 residues. Germline-derived CDR1 and CDR2 are LNHDA and SQIVND (reference sequence). V gave up 8 bases and J gave up 15 bases; unmatched junction bases: 10. The CDR3 loop is CASSTGDLRFF. CDR3 coding DNA: TGTGCCAGTTCCACAGGGGATCTTAGGTTCTTC.

This clonotype was seen many times. The chain couples TRBV12-3 or TRBV12-4 to TRBJ2-1; TRBD1 matches at 8 bases. The CDR3 is 15 amino acids. Trimming at V came to 6 bases and at J to 6 bases, leaving 10 bases not matched to a gene. The CDR3 DNA is TGTGCCAGCAGCCCCCAAGGGACAGGTGGCAATGAGCAGTTCTTC. It codes for CASSPQGTGGNEQFF.

This clonotype was observed at least ten times. The rearrangement joins TRBV7-9 to TRBJ2-1, with D maybe TRBD2 (6 bases). Germline V gives CDR1 SEHNR, CDR2 FQNEAQ (reference sequence). CDR3 length: 14 amino acids. Trimming pared 4 bases from V and 9 bases from J, leaving 16 bases between. The CDR3 bases are TGTGCCAGCAGCTCTCCCGGGGGTCGCGTTGAGCAGTTCTTC. Amino acid sequence: CASSSPGGRVEQFF.

This clonotype was detected only a few times. The rearrangement joins TRBV9 to TRBJ2-6; D remains unclear. The CDR3 sequence is 16 residues long. Germline lookup yields CDR1 SGDLS and CDR2 YYNGEE. The V end was cut by 1 base, the J end by 0 bases, with 8 bases between. The CDR3 DNA reads TGTGCCAGCAGCGTACGGCCAACCTCTGGGGCCAACGTCCTGACTTTC. Translation gives CASSVRPTSGANVLTF.

The V gene is TRBV4-1, the J gene TRBJ1-2; tentative D call: TRBD1 (5 bases). Between the trimmed V and J ends, which lost 1 base and 5 bases, there was a span of 14 bases. Looked up from germline, CDR1 is MGHRA and CDR2 is YSYEKL. The CDR3 spans 15 residues. DNA for the CDR3: TGCGCCAGCAGCCAAGGGGATGGGGGAGAATATGGCTACACCTTC. Its translation: CASSQGDGGEYGYTF.

This chain links TRBV6-1 with TRBJ1-5; D possibly corresponds to TRBD1 (6 bases). This CDR3 has 16 residues. Germline V CDR1 and CDR2: MNHNS, SASEGT. V gave up 8 bases and J gave up 3 bases, with 20 bases separating them. CDR3 protein: CASSHWGQGNNQPQHF. As DNA, the CDR3 is TGTGCCAGCTCTCATTGGGGGCAGGGAAACAATCAGCCCCAGCATTTT.

The chain has TRBV4-2 and TRBJ1-5, with 11 nucleotides matching TRBD1. The CDR3 runs 16 residues. V trimming: 1 base; J trimming: 7 bases; junction bases outside the gene matches: 6. Germline assignment: CDR1 LGHNA and CDR2 YNFKEQ. The CDR3 DNA reads TGTGCCAGCAGCCAAGCGCAGGGGACAGGGGGACAGCCCCAGCATTTT. As protein: CASSQAQGTGGQPQHF.

The V gene is TRBV6-2 or TRBV6-3, the J gene TRBJ1-2; 7 bases match TRBD1. The CDR3 covers 13 residues. Trimming took 3 bases from V and 7 from J; bases not matched to a gene: 5. Germline-derived CDR1 and CDR2 are MNHEY and SVGEGT. The CDR3 DNA reads as TGTGCCAGCAGTTATGGACAGGCGCGTGGCTACACCTTC. Translating gives CASSYGQARGYTF.

V is TRBV29-1 and J is TRBJ1-2, with D perhaps matching TRBD1 (5 bases). Between the trimmed V and J ends, which lost 6 bases and 4 bases, there was a span of 9 bases. The CDR3 runs to 11 residues. Germline V gives CDR1 SQVTM, CDR2 ANQGSEA. This CDR3 reads CSVRQTYGYTF. The CDR3 bases are TGCAGCGTCCGACAGACCTATGGCTACACCTTC.

This clonotype was detected only once. The rearrangement links TRBV12-5 to TRBJ2-5; 10 nucleotides agree with TRBD2. This CDR3 comprises 17 residues. V was pared by 4 bases and J by 0 bases, with 8 bases of the junction left unmatched. The germline V gene encodes CDR1 LGHNT and CDR2 FRNRAP. CDR3 residues: CASGWVAGGIYQETQYF. The CDR3 coding sequence is TGTGCTAGTGGTTGGGTAGCGGGGGGCATCTACCAAGAGACCCAGTACTTC. Full variable domain (outside the CDR3, taken from reference TRBV12-5 and TRBJ2-5): DARVTQTPRHKVTEMGQEVTMRCQPILGHNTVFWYRQTMMQGLELLAYFRNRAPLDDSGMPKDRFSAEMPDATLATLKIQPSEPRDSAVYFCASGWVAGGIYQETQYFGPGTRLLVL.

V usage is TRBV11-2 and J usage is TRBJ2-7; 7 bases match TRBD1. CDR1 SGHAT and CDR2 FQNNGV come from the germline V gene. With V trimmed by 0 bases and J by 4 bases, 18 bases remained unmatched. The CDR3 consists of 19 residues. CDR3 bases: TGTGCCAGCAGCTTAGAGCTATCCCGGACAGGAGCTCCGGGGTACGAGCAGTACGTC. It is translated as CASSLELSRTGAPGYEQYV.

The V gene is TRBV19, the J gene TRBJ2-1; D tentatively reads TRBD1 or TRBD2 (5 bases each). The CDR3 spans 15 residues. Germline V CDR1 and CDR2: LNHDA, SQIVND (reference sequence). Trimming stripped 3 bases from V and 0 bases from J, with 9 bases between. The CDR3 nucleotides are TGTGCCAGTAGTATCGGGGCGGACTCCTACAATGAGCAGTTCTTC. Encoded protein: CASSIGADSYNEQFF.

This clonotype was picked up many times. The genes are TRBV7-3 and TRBJ1-1, with D unclear. Germline V lookup: CDR1 SGHTA, CDR2 FQGTGA. The V end was cut by 1 base, the J end by 2 bases, with 5 bases between. This CDR3 comprises 13 residues. CDR3 protein: CASSLKVNTEAFF. CDR3 bases: TGTGCCAGCAGCTTAAAGGTAAACACTGAAGCTTTCTTT.

The rearrangement joins TRBV27 to TRBJ1-5; TRBD1 is a possible D gene (6 bases). Between the trimmed V and J ends, which lost 0 bases and 4 bases, there was a span of 16 bases. CDR1 and CDR2 from the germline V gene are MNHEY and SMNVEV (reference sequence). There are 17 residues in the CDR3. CDR3 sequence reads: CASSLSMGGGANQPQHF. CDR3 coding DNA: TGTGCCAGCAGTTTATCGATGGGAGGGGGGGCAAATCAGCCCCAGCATTTT.

Comment on this clonotype: A read error may be the cause here, since a much bigger clone is one base away. This chain links TRBV12-3 or TRBV12-4 with TRBJ1-1, with 10 nucleotides matching TRBD1. CDR3 length: 15 residues. After removal of 5 bases from V and 5 bases from J, the junction contained 8 bases not matched to a gene. CDR3: CASSPDRGWKTEAFF. DNA for the CDR3: TGTGCCAGCAGTCCGGACAGGGGGTGGAAAACTGAAGCTTTCTTT.

The gene calls are TRBV19 and TRBJ2-1; tentative D call: TRBD2 (6 bases). With 5 bases removed from V and 4 bases from J, the gap between germline ends came to 15 bases. Germline V CDR1 and CDR2: LNHDA, SQIVND (reference sequence). CDR3 size: 15 residues. CDR3 sequence (DNA): TGTGCCAGTAGTGATGCGGGGCTTGAATACAATGAGCAGTTCTTC. Amino acids: CASSDAGLEYNEQFF.

This chain links TRBV5-6 with TRBJ2-1, with D maybe TRBD2 (6 bases). CDR1 is SGHDT and CDR2 is YYEEEE in the germline V gene. Trimming shortened V by 4 bases and J by 9 bases, and 14 bases separated the two germline ends. There are 13 residues in the CDR3. Here the CDR3 DNA reads TGTGCCAGCAGCGGGGCGGGGAAACTTGAGCAGTTCTTC. Amino acids: CASSGAGKLEQFF.

This chain links TRBV6-5 with TRBJ1-1; D unclear. V lost 5 bases and J lost 4, with 17 bases in between. Germline CDR1 and CDR2: MNHEY and SVGAGI. CDR3 length equals 15 residues. The CDR3 protein is CASSRPGSGSTEAFF. The CDR3 region has the DNA TGTGCCAGCAGTCGCCCGGGCTCCGGGAGCACTGAAGCTTTCTTT.

The rearrangement joins TRBV6-5 to TRBJ2-3; TRBD2 aligns across 11 bases. J gave up 5 bases and V 5 bases, and 15 bases lay outside the gene matches. From germline, CDR1 is MNHEY and CDR2 SVGAGI. The CDR3 spans 18 residues. The CDR3: CASSQQGLAGGLKDTQYF. The CDR3, as DNA: TGTGCCAGCAGTCAACAGGGATTAGCGGGGGGGTTGAAAGATACGCAGTATTTT.

The J gene is TRBJ2-1, the V gene TRBV20-1; TRBD2 matches at 13 bases. V shed 1 base, J shed 0 bases, and the junction held 18 bases outside the gene matches. In germline, CDR1 is DFQATT, CDR2 SNEGSKA (reference sequence). The CDR3 is 22 residues long. The CDR3 nucleotides are TGCAGTGCTAGAGCCCTACGACTAGCGGGGGGCTCTAAAATGAGCTCCTACAATGAGCAGTTCTTC. This codes for CSARALRLAGGSKMSSYNEQFF.